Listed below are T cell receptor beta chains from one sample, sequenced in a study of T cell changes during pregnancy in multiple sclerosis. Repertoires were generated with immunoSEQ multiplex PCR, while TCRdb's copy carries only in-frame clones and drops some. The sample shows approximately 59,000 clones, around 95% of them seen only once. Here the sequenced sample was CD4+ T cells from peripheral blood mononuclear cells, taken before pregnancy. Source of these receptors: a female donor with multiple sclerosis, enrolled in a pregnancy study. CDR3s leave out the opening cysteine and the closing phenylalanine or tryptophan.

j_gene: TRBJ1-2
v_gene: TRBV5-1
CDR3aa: ASSDRDGGDYGYT

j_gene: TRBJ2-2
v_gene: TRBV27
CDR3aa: ASSSGMVAGGGTGELF

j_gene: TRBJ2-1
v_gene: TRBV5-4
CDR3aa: ASTNPGLGSYNEQF

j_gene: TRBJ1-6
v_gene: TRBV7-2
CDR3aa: ASRLDRADNSPLH

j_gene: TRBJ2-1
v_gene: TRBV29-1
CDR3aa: SVDGPGTRGEQF

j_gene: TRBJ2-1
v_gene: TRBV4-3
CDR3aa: ASSLHSGSDNEQF

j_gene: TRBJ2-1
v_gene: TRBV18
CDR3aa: ASSPTGETYNEQF

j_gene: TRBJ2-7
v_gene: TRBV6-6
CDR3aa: ASSRLVNYEQY

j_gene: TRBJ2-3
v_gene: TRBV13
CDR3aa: ASRRGPGLGTQY

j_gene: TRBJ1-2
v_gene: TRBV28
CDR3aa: ASSGPLGGAVGGYT

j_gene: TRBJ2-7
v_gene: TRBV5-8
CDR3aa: ASSFVTGQVYEQY

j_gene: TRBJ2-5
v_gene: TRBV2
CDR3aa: ASSSGRGQKETQY

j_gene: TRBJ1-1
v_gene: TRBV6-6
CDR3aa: ASSPGRGPTEAF

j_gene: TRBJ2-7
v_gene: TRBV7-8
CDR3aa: ASSYRSYEQY

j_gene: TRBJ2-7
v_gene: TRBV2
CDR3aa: ASSEEVLAGAYEQY

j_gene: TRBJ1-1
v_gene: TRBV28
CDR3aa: ASSSGGHPEAF

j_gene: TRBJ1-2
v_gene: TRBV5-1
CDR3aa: ASSLVVGGVSFDGYT

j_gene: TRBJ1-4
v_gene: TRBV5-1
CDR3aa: ASSLAGVEKLF

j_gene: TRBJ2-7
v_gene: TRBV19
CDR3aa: ASSKSGTSNYEQY

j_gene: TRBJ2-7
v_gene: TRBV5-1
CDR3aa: ASSPGQGNEQY

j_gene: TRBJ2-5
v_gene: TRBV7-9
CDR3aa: ASSITSGSFETQY

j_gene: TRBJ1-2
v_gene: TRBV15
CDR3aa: ATSRDQGGSYGYT

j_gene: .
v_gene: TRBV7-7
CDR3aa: ASSLALGYEQY

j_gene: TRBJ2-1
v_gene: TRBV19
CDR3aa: ASTAWREFRNEQF

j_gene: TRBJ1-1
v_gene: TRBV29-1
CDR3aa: SVEGGLGLGTEAF

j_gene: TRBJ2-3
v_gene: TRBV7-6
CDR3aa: ASSLIFTDTQY

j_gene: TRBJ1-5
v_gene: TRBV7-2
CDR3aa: ASRPTGGGNQPQH

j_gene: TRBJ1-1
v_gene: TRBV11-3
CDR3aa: ASRRTDKAF

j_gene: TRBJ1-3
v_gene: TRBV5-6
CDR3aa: ASQGAFGNTIY

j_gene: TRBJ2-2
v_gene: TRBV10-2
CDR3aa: ASSERSRGANTGELF

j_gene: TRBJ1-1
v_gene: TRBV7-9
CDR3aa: ASSSIGTPRTIEAF

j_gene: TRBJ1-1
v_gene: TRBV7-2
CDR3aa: ASSAPGQGRTEAF

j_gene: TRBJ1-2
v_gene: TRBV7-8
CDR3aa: ASSGVWGPGLGYT

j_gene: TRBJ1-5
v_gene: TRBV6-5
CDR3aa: ASDDRVSNQPQH

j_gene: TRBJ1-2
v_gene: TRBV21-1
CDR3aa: ASSKVGAGGFYGYT

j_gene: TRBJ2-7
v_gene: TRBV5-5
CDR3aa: ASSRGGAGGQVEQY

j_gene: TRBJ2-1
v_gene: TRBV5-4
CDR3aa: ASSTTSGSYNEQF

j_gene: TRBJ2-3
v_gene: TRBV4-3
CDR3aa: ASSQELAAVTDTQY

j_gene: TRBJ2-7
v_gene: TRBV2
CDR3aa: ASRGIGDTYEQY

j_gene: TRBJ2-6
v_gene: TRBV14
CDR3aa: ASSQARRTGANVLT

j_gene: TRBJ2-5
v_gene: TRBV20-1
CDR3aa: SARPEETQY